A single T cell receptor (beta chain) is shown here with its context. What it recognizes is unknown. The data were obtained in a study of shared clonotypes between healthy human individuals. Study-wide results and caveats: Generation probability values for non-shared clonotypes were lower than those for clonotypes shared by all four donors. Rarefaction showed sorted-subset sequencing was incomplete despite large depth. Of the naive CD4 clonotypes, about 5.4% were shared across a few donors.

CDR1 SGHTA and CDR2 FQGNSA come from the germline V gene. The V end was cut by 5 bases, the J end by 3 bases, with 13 bases between. CDR3 size: 14 residues. The method was immunoSEQ multiplex PCR; TCRdb's version includes in-frame clones alone and lacks a portion of them. This sample has more than 2,000,000 clones; just over 90% occur once, and the top ten carry roughly 0.13%. Sequenced: naive CD4+ T cells sorted from blood. The subset denotes: CD45RA+ positively selected. The chain uses TRBV7-2 and TRBJ2-5; D might be TRBD1 or TRBD2, each matching 5 bases. The sequence was collected from a man between 18 and 35 years old in good health. For the CDR3, the DNA is TGTGCCAGCAGCAACAGGTTGGGGGAAGAGACCCAGTACTTC. Translation gives CASSNRLGEETQYF.